This passage covers 11 T cell receptor beta chains from one sample sequenced in a study of blood T cell repertoires in COVID-19. The data were produced by immunoSEQ multiplex PCR, yet TCRdb's version contains in-frame clones alone and is incomplete. The table lists tens of thousands of clones, about 88% of them singletons, with just over 5% in the top ten. Source material: peripheral blood. Every receptor here comes from a human donor in a cohort sampled during active COVID-19.

The J gene is TRBJ2-4, the V gene TRBV25-1; 8 bases agree with TRBD2. Germline lookup yields CDR1 MGHDK and CDR2 SYGVNS. V shed 3 bases, J shed 8 bases, and the junction held 6 bases outside the gene matches. This CDR3 has 14 amino acids. The CDR3 DNA reads as TGTGCCAGCAGTGAGAGCGGGGGCGCACACATTCAGTACTTC. Translating it yields CASSESGGAHIQYF.

The chain employs TRBV7-8 and TRBJ1-2; D might be TRBD1 (5 bases). CDR1 and CDR2 from the germline V gene are SGHVS and FQNEAQ. The CDR3 has 15 residues. Trimming removed 4 bases from V and 2 bases from J, with 14 bases in between. In DNA, the CDR3 is TGTGCCAGCAGCTCCTACACCAAGGGGAACTATGGCTACACCTTC. It yields the protein CASSSYTKGNYGYTF.

The chain joins TRBV5-1 to TRBJ1-1; 8 bases align to TRBD1. Trimming at V came to 4 bases and at J to 4 bases, leaving 9 bases not matched to a gene. The CDR3 loop spans 15 amino acids. Germline CDR1 SGHRS, CDR2 YFSETQ. The CDR3 protein is CASSPRTGRSTEAFF. CDR3 nucleotide sequence: TGCGCCAGCAGCCCCCGGACAGGGCGGAGCACTGAAGCTTTCTTT.

V and J are TRBV19 and TRBJ2-3; possibly TRBD2 for D (6 bases). The CDR3 is 14 amino acids. Germline V gene data show CDR1 as LNHDA and CDR2 as SQIVND (reference sequence). V was shortened by 7 bases and J by 1 base, with 12 bases between the two germline ends. CDR3 nucleotides: TGTGCCAGTACTCGTAGCGGAGGCACAGATACGCAGTATTTT. Protein: CASTRSGGTDTQYF.

This clone came up once. As DNA, the CDR3 is TGTGCCAGCAGCTCCTACTACTACGAGCAGTACTTC. This encodes CASSSYYYEQYF. The chain is built from TRBV7-9 and TRBJ2-7; D not resolved. Trimming stripped 4 bases from V and 3 bases from J, with 7 bases between. The CDR3 consists of 12 residues. Germline CDR1 SEHNR, CDR2 FQNEAQ (reference sequence).

The chain joins TRBV7-3 to TRBJ1-2; TRBD1 matches 7 bases. The CDR3 is 13 amino acids. Germline-derived CDR1 and CDR2 are SGHTA and FQGTGA. Trimming removed 5 bases from V and 8 bases from J; junction bases left unmatched: 8. Here the CDR3 DNA reads TGTGCCAGCAGCCTCGGACAGGCGGGGGGCTACACCTTC. This sequence encodes CASSLGQAGGYTF.

V is TRBV20-1 and J is TRBJ2-1; no firm D call. Trimming removed 6 bases from V and 6 bases from J, with 9 bases in between. CDR1 DFQATT and CDR2 SNEGSKA come from the germline V gene (reference sequence). The CDR3 spans 11 residues. CDR3 protein: CSASRGNEQFF. In DNA form, the CDR3 reads TGCAGTGCGTCCCGAGGCAATGAGCAGTTCTTC.

This chain links TRBV19 with TRBJ1-1; D is uncertain. Trimming stripped 1 base from V and 0 bases from J, with 3 bases between. The CDR3 is 13 residues long. Germline V gives CDR1 LNHDA, CDR2 SQIVND (reference sequence). The CDR3 is CASSIVMNTEAFF. The CDR3 DNA follows: TGTGCCAGTAGTATAGTCATGAACACTGAAGCTTTCTTT.

The J gene is TRBJ2-1, the V gene TRBV2; 8 positions match TRBD2. The J segment lost 8 bases and the V segment lost 0 bases, leaving 9 bases of the junction unmatched. This CDR3 contains 16 residues. Germline CDR1 SNHLY, CDR2 FYNNEI. CDR3 in DNA: TGTGCCAGCAGTGAAGCTAGACTAGCGATCCTGGATGAGCAGTTCTTC. The encoded protein is CASSEARLAILDEQFF.

This clone appeared once. The chain combines TRBV5-6 with TRBJ1-1; TRBD1 matches 8 bases. The V segment lost 3 bases and the J segment 5 bases; nucleotides outside the gene matches: 12. Germline V gives CDR1 SGHDT, CDR2 YYEEEE. The CDR3 contains 16 residues. CDR3 in amino acids: CASSSGTGFMRTEAFF. CDR3 DNA sequence: TGTGCCAGCAGCTCCGGGACAGGATTCATGAGGACTGAAGCTTTCTTT.

The chain combines TRBV5-1 with TRBJ2-1, with D perhaps TRBD2 (6 bases). CDR1 and CDR2 (germline): SGHRS, YFSETQ. This CDR3 is built from 13 residues. V shed 5 bases and J shed 4 bases, with 10 bases lying between them. The CDR3 nucleotides are TGCGCCAGCAGTCCGGGACTTTACAATGAGCAGTTCTTC. Its protein product is CASSPGLYNEQFF.